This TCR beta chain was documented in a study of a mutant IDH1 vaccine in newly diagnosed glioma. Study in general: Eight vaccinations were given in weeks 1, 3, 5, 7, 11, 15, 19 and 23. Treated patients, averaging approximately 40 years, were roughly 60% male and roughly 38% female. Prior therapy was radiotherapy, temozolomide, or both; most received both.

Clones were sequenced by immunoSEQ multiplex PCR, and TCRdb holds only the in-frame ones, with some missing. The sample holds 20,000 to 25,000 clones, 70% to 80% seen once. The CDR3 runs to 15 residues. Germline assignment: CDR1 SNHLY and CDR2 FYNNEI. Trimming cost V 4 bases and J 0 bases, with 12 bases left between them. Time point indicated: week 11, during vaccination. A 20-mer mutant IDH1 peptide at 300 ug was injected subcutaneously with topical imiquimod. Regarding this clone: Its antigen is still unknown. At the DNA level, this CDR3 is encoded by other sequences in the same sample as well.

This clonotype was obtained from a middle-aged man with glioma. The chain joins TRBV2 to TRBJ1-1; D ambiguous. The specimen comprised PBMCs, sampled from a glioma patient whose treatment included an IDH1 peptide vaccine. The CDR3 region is CASSGKTTVNTEAFF. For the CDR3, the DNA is TGTGCCAGCAGTGGCAAGACAACCGTGAACACTGAAGCTTTCTTT. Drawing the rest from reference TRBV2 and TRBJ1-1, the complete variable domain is EPEVTQTPSHQVTQMGQEVILRCVPISNHLYFYWYRQILGQKVEFLVSFYNNEISEKSEIFDDQFSVERPDGSNFTLKIRSTKLEDSAMYFCASSGKTTVNTEAFFGQGTRLTVV.